The 21 T cell receptor beta chains listed next were all sequenced from one sample in a study of Graves' ophthalmopathy and Graves' hyperthyroidism. RNA served as the template for amplifying TCR beta CDR3 regions. HTBI primers were used in a first-round RT-PCR, which preceded a second-round multiplex PCR. MiXCR, applied by TCRdb to the multiplex PCR reads, yields one record per CDR3 protein. The table includes 600,000 to 650,000 distinct CDR3 sequences, 20% to 25% detected once. The sequenced sample consisted of peripheral blood. The receptors shown here come from a woman aged 18 to 35 with stable Graves' hyperthyroidism. Some clones in this sample may be carry-over from other donors' samples.

This clonotype was seen at least ten times. The V call is TRBV9, the J call TRBJ2-7, with D perhaps given as TRBD1 or TRBD2 (5 bases each). CDR1 and CDR2 from the germline V gene are SGDLS and YYNGEE. V gave up 0 bases and J gave up 4 bases, with 11 bases separating them. There are 14 residues in the CDR3. CDR3 sequence reads: CASSVGGVEYEQYF. Here the CDR3 DNA reads TGTGCCAGCAGCGTAGGAGGGGTGGAATACGAGCAGTACTTC. The complete variable domain, with remaining parts taken from reference TRBV9 and TRBJ2-7, reads DSGVTQTPKHLITATGQRVTLRCSPRSGDLSVYWYQQSLDQGLQFLIQYYNGEERAKGNILERFSAQQFPDLHSELNLSSLELGDSALYFCASSVGGVEYEQYFGPGTRLTVT.

This chain links TRBV12-3 or TRBV12-4 with TRBJ2-7; D ambiguous. The V and J ends lost 6 bases and 2 bases respectively, with 11 bases between them. The CDR3 contains 13 residues. In nucleotides, the CDR3 is TGTGCCAGCAGACGACGGTCCACCTACGAGCAGTACTTC. This gives the protein CASRRRSTYEQYF.

The V call is TRBV28, the J call TRBJ2-4, with TRBD1 matching over 9 bases. CDR3 length equals 18 residues. CDR1 is MDHEN and CDR2 is SYDVKM in the germline V gene. The V segment lost 8 bases and the J segment 0 bases; nucleotides outside the gene matches: 14. In DNA, the CDR3 is TGTGCCAGCTCCCGGACAGGGGAAACTCAACTAGCCAAAAACATTCAGTACTTC. It specifies CASSRTGETQLAKNIQYF.

There are many counts of this clonotype. This chain links TRBV9 with TRBJ2-5; D is undetermined. The CDR3 is 14 residues long. V lost 0 bases to trimming and J lost 4 bases, with 10 bases between them. Germline V gene lookup returns CDR1 SGDLS and CDR2 YYNGEE. CDR3 amino acids: CASSVAGSLETQYF. The CDR3 DNA is TGTGCCAGCAGCGTAGCCGGGTCCCTAGAGACCCAGTACTTC.

Here the CDR3 DNA reads TGTGCCAGCAGCCAAGATGGTTCCGGGGGAGGACCCGGGGAGCTGTTTTTT. Its translation is CASSQDGSGGGPGELFF. The chain employs TRBV4-2 and TRBJ2-2; tentatively, D is TRBD2 (6 bases). Germline V gives CDR1 LGHNA, CDR2 YNFKEQ. CDR3 length: 17 amino acids. Trimming removed 0 bases from V and 6 bases from J, with 17 bases in between.

The table lists this clonotype with many counts. This chain connects TRBV6-1 to TRBJ2-5; D possibly corresponds to TRBD2 (5 bases). The CDR3 extends over 15 amino acids. Per the germline V gene, CDR1 is MNHNS and CDR2 is SASEGT. Trimming shortened V by 4 bases and J by 3 bases, and 15 bases separated the two germline ends. CDR3 sequence reads: CASSGGATLKETQYF. The CDR3 region has the DNA TGTGCCAGCAGTGGGGGAGCGACACTAAAAGAGACCCAGTACTTC.

The chain combines TRBV25-1 with TRBJ2-7; D gene unclear. This CDR3 has 14 residues. The germline V gene encodes CDR1 MGHDK and CDR2 SYGVNS. V lost 2 bases and J 0 bases, leaving 8 bases between the germline ends. As DNA, the CDR3 is TGTGCCAGCAGTGAAGGTAGGGCCTCCTACGAGCAGTACTTC. This codes for CASSEGRASYEQYF.

This clonotype came up many times. CDR3 DNA sequence: TGTGCCAGCAGTTCCCCTCAAGGGGGCGGCGAGCAGTACTTC. Its translation is CASSSPQGGGEQYF. The chain recombines TRBV28 with TRBJ2-7, with 7 bases that match TRBD1. This CDR3 spans 14 amino acids. CDR1 is MDHEN, CDR2 SYDVKM, per germline. V was pared by 4 bases and J by 6 bases, with 9 bases of the junction left unmatched.

This clonotype occurred many times. The genes are TRBV12-3 or TRBV12-4 and TRBJ2-2; a weak D match, TRBD1 (6 bases). This CDR3 comprises 17 residues. The V gene lost 4 bases and the J gene lost 0 bases, with 15 bases spanning the gap. For the CDR3, the DNA is TGTGCCAGCAGTTACCGGTTGGGGGCGGCGAACACCGGGGAGCTGTTTTTT. Encoded protein: CASSYRLGAANTGELFF.

As concerns this clonotype: Germline and junction disagree at one end, which may indicate a read error. CDR3 DNA: TGTGCCAGCAGTTTAGGGAACTCCGGGGATCTGTTTTTT. This gives the protein CASSLGNSGDLFF. V is TRBV12-3 or TRBV12-4 and J is TRBJ2-2; TRBD2 might be the D (5 bases). The CDR3 totals 13 residues.

About this clonotype itself: The missing conserved phenylalanine or tryptophan at the end of this CDR3 makes a read error likely. This sequence joins TRBV4-1 and TRBJ2-5, with D possibly TRBD1 on 6 matching bases. The germline V and J ends were trimmed by 1 base and 2 bases, with 11 bases remaining between them. The CDR3 has 15 amino acids. Germline values: CDR1 MGHRA, CDR2 YSYEKL. In nucleotides, the CDR3 is TGCGCCAGCAGCCAAGTCCCCCAGGGGCAAGAGACCCAGTACTAC. Translated, it gives CASSQVPQGQETQYY.

This clonotype was recorded at least ten times. The rearrangement links TRBV7-2 to TRBJ2-5, with TRBD2 identical over 8 bases. This CDR3 is built from 14 residues. Germline CDR1 reads SGHTA; CDR2 reads FQGNSA. V trimming: 5 bases; J trimming: 5 bases; junction bases outside the gene matches: 7. Here the CDR3 reads CASSRRGEGETQYF. The CDR3 bases are TGTGCCAGCAGCAGGCGGGGGGAGGGGGAGACCCAGTACTTC. Variable domain in full (rest from reference TRBV7-2 and TRBJ2-5): GAGVSQSPSNKVTEKGKDVELRCDPISGHTALYWYRQSLGQGLEFLIYFQGNSAPDKSGLPSDRFSAERTGGSVSTLTIQRTQQEDSAVYLCASSRRGEGETQYFGPGTRLLVL.

The chain employs TRBV5-1 and TRBJ1-1; 7 bases are shared with TRBD1. CDR1 and CDR2 from the germline V gene are SGHRS and YFSETQ. The CDR3 spans 14 residues. V gave up 8 bases and J gave up 3 bases; unmatched junction bases: 10. CDR3 coding DNA: TGCGCCAGTCGACAGGGATCGGGCTACACTGAAGCTTTCTTT. Residues: CASRQGSGYTEAFF.

This chain connects TRBV3-1 to TRBJ2-7; D is undetermined. The CDR3 length is 12 residues. CDR1 is LGHDT and CDR2 is YNNKEL in the germline V gene (reference sequence). V shed 0 bases and J shed 3 bases, with 3 bases lying between them. Written as DNA, the CDR3 is TGTGCCAGCAGCCAAGAAAACTACGAGCAGTACTTC. It specifies CASSQENYEQYF.

This clonotype has ten or more counts. The J gene is TRBJ1-5, the V gene TRBV6-1; tentatively, D is TRBD1 (6 bases). V gave up 5 bases and J gave up 5 bases, with 19 bases separating them. Germline-derived CDR1 and CDR2 are MNHNS and SASEGT. CDR3 size: 16 residues. DNA for the CDR3: TGTGCCAGCAGTCCGTCCCCCAGGGGTAACCATCAGCCCCAGCATTTT. This gives the protein CASSPSPRGNHQPQHF.

This clonotype was counted ten times or more. The rearrangement joins TRBV13 to TRBJ2-5; TRBD1 agrees at 7 bases. V dropped 6 bases and J dropped 1; count of bases not matched to a gene: 8. This CDR3 is 15 amino acids long. Looked up from germline, CDR1 is PRHDT and CDR2 is FYEKMQ (reference sequence). CDR3 loop: CASRITGDSQETQYF. The CDR3 nucleotides read TGTGCCAGCAGGATTACAGGGGATTCCCAAGAGACCCAGTACTTC.

In this sample, this clonotype turned up many times. The chain employs TRBV11-2 and TRBJ1-2; D is possibly TRBD1 (5 bases). Deletions cut 4 bases from V and 2 bases from J, with 14 bases between. The germline gives CDR1 SGHAT, CDR2 FQNNGV. There are 15 residues in the CDR3. The CDR3 region is CASSSPRRTNYGYTF. The DNA of the CDR3 is TGTGCCAGCAGCTCCCCCCGCAGGACAAACTATGGCTACACCTTC.

This clonotype was seen many times. CDR3 bases: TGCAGTGCTAGAGATTGGGGGCAGGGCCTGTCTGCCCAGCATTTT. Protein: CSARDWGQGLSAQHF. The V call is TRBV20-1, the J call TRBJ1-5; D is perhaps TRBD1 (6 bases). Germline CDR1 DFQATT, CDR2 SNEGSKA (reference sequence). The CDR3 is made up of 15 amino acids. V was pared by 0 bases and J by 11 bases, with 20 bases between.

This clonotype was recorded at least ten times. The chain recombines TRBV6-5 with TRBJ2-7; D is undetermined. The V end was cut by 4 bases, the J end by 3 bases, with 22 bases between. This CDR3 region has 17 residues. The germline gives CDR1 MNHEY, CDR2 SVGAGI. CDR3 protein: CASSSPGRPNFNYEQYF. CDR3 bases: TGTGCCAGCAGTTCCCCTGGCAGGCCGAATTTCAACTACGAGCAGTACTTC.

Concerning this clonotype itself: One junction end does not reproduce the germline sequence, and a read error may be involved. The V gene is TRBV27, the J gene TRBJ2-5; no firm D call. This CDR3 is 13 amino acids long. Germline V lookup: CDR1 MNHEY, CDR2 SMNVEV (reference sequence). The CDR3 loop is CASSPAAEETKYF. The CDR3 bases are TGTGCCAGCAGTCCTGCGGCGGAAGAGACCAAGTACTTC.

This clonotype has a count of ten or more. The V gene is TRBV6-1, the J gene TRBJ1-1; D remains ambiguous. The germline CDR1 and CDR2 sequences are MNHNS and SASEGT. V was pared by 0 bases and J by 10 bases, with 9 bases between. The CDR3 runs to 12 residues. CDR3 nucleotides: TGTGCCAGCAGTGAAGCGGCGACGGCAGCTTTCTTT. Protein sequence: CASSEAATAAFF.